This T cell receptor (beta chain) was recorded in a study of blood T cell repertoires in COVID-19. About the research overall: From T cells, B-cell-depleted T cells, or PBMCs came the material, which was cDNA or gDNA.

This table comes from immunoSEQ multiplex PCR, and its TCRdb copy is limited to in-frame clones, with some not included. The sample lists roughly 220,000 clones; roughly 79% were seen once. This CDR3 is 14 amino acids long. V was clipped by 5 bases and J by 5 bases, with 12 bases between them. CDR1 and CDR2 (germline): SGHVS, FQNEAQ. The specimen was peripheral blood. V gene TRBV7-8 combines with J gene TRBJ1-4, with D possibly matching TRBD1 (5 bases). The receptor was derived from a woman of 80 years or more with COVID-19, enrolled during active disease. The CDR3 region is CASSRVQGNEKLFF. DNA for the CDR3: TGTGCCAGCAGCCGAGTCCAGGGAAATGAAAAACTGTTTTTT. The full variable domain, its missing parts supplied by reference TRBV7-8 and TRBJ1-4, is GAGVSQSPRYKVAKRGQDVALRCDPISGHVSLFWYQQALGQGPEFLTYFQNEAQLDKSGLPSDRFFAERPEGSVSTLKIQRTQQEDSAVYLCASSRVQGNEKLFFGSGTQLSVL.